What follows describes a single T cell receptor beta chain. The sample belongs to a study of blood T cell repertoires in COVID-19. Background on the study: T cells, B-cell-depleted T cells, or PBMCs provided the cDNA or gDNA that served as material.

Under the authors' procedure: Amplification with reference gene primers provided the estimates of nucleated cell counts. TCRdb keeps only in-frame clones here, not all; method: immunoSEQ multiplex PCR. That table gives V, J and clone size, and the DNA gave D and trimming. The sample comprises 210,000 or so clones, approximately 90% of which are singletons, and 1.2% rests with the top ten. CDR3 length: 18 amino acids. The trim removed 7 bases at V and 3 bases at J, leaving 13 bases unmatched. CDR1 is SNHLY and CDR2 is FYNNEI in the germline V gene. The TCR was taken from a young man with acute or convalescent COVID-19. V usage is TRBV2 and J usage is TRBJ2-6; 9 nucleotides line up with TRBD1. The sequenced material came from peripheral blood. In DNA form, the CDR3 reads TGTGCCAGCAATAGGGACAGGGCAAACTTAGGTGGGGCCAACGTCCTGACTTTC. Its protein product is CASNRDRANLGGANVLTF.